These 15 T cell receptor beta chains share one sample of origin, sequenced in a study of T cells in Graves' hyperthyroidism and ophthalmopathy. There were TCR beta CDR3 regions amplified from RNA transcripts. A first-round RT-PCR of the TCR CDR3 used the HTBI primer set. TCRdb processed the multiplex PCR reads anew with MiXCR; each CDR3 protein has one entry. The sample records about 520,000 distinct CDR3 sequences, around 20% being singletons. Sequencing was done on a sample of blood. The source is a man aged 18-30 years with Graves' hyperthyroidism.

This clonotype showed up many times. This chain links TRBV19 with TRBJ2-7, with D tentatively TRBD2 (6 bases). The CDR3 contains 14 residues. Looked up from germline, CDR1 is LNHDA and CDR2 is SQIVND (reference sequence). V gave up 3 bases and J gave up 0 bases, with 9 bases separating them. CDR3 loop: CASSMEGSSYEQYF. The CDR3 bases are TGTGCCAGTAGTATGGAGGGGAGCTCCTACGAGCAGTACTTC.

On this clonotype: Since a much larger clone is just one base distant, this may be a read error. The chain couples TRBV29-1 to TRBJ1-1; the D is unclear. CDR1 is SQVTM, CDR2 ANQGSEA, per germline. Trimming stripped 8 bases from V and 4 bases from J, with 23 bases between. This CDR3 spans 15 amino acids. Here the CDR3 DNA reads TGCAGCACCCATACTCTTGTGCGGACGACCACTGAAGCTTTCTTT. Protein: CSTHTLVRTTTEAFF.

The rearrangement uses TRBV19 and TRBJ2-2; 8 positions match TRBD1. The V gene's germline CDR1 is LNHDA and CDR2 SQIVND (reference sequence). V was clipped by 5 bases and J by 0 bases; unmatched bases: 5. The CDR3 is made up of 16 amino acids. Here the CDR3 DNA reads TGTGCCAGTAGTCACCTACAGGGGGCGAACACCGGGGAGCTGTTTTTT. Translation gives CASSHLQGANTGELFF.

This clonotype was detected many times. This rearrangement joins TRBV20-1 to TRBJ1-5; tentatively, D is TRBD1 (6 bases). The CDR3 totals 16 residues. CDR1 is DFQATT and CDR2 is SNEGSKA in the germline V gene (reference sequence). With 5 bases removed from V and 6 bases from J, the gap between germline ends came to 23 bases. The CDR3 DNA follows: TGCAGTGCTGCTTTTACCGGGACACGTTTAGGTCAGCCCCAGCATTTT. Translated, it gives CSAAFTGTRLGQPQHF.

The table lists this clonotype with a few counts. The CDR3 nucleotides are TGCAGTGCTACTACATCCTACGAGCAGTACTTC. Its translation: CSATTSYEQYF. The chain has TRBV20-1 and TRBJ2-7; D is undetermined. This CDR3 has 11 residues. Germline V CDR1 and CDR2: DFQATT, SNEGSKA (reference sequence). Trimming shortened V by 4 bases and J by 1 base, and 5 bases separated the two germline ends.

This clonotype occurred many times. The CDR3 sequence is CASSDSYLSYEQYF. The CDR3 DNA sequence: TGTGCCAGCAGCGACAGTTACCTCTCCTACGAGCAGTACTTC. The rearrangement joins TRBV12-3 or TRBV12-4 to TRBJ2-7; perhaps TRBD1 as D (5 bases). The CDR3 sequence is 14 residues long. V lost 6 bases, J lost 0 bases, and 12 bases lay in between.

This clonotype occurred many times. The V call is TRBV12-3 or TRBV12-4, the J call TRBJ1-5; D is perhaps TRBD1 (5 bases). Trimming stripped 6 bases from V and 0 bases from J, with 9 bases between. The CDR3 is 14 amino acids. The CDR3 reads CASSRGASNQPQHF. The DNA of the CDR3 is TGTGCCAGCAGCCGAGGGGCTAGCAATCAGCCCCAGCATTTT.

CDR3 amino acids: CASSRDRGSPLHF. CDR3 sequence (DNA): TGTGCCAGCAGCCGAGACAGGGGATCACCCCTCCACTTT. The V gene is TRBV28, the J gene TRBJ1-6; TRBD1 matches at 8 bases. This CDR3 region has 13 residues. The ends lost 6 bases at V and 10 bases at J; junction bases unmatched: 5. CDR1 is MDHEN and CDR2 is SYDVKM in the germline V gene. Based on the CDR3 plus reference TRBV28 and TRBJ1-6, the full variable domain is DVKVTQSSRYLVKRTGEKVFLECVQDMDHENMFWYRQDPGLGLRLIYFSYDVKMKEKGDIPEGYSVSREKKERFSLILESASTNQTSMYLCASSRDRGSPLHFGNGTRLTVT.

This clonotype was seen many times. The chain recombines TRBV19 with TRBJ2-7; 10 bases map to TRBD2. Germline V lookup: CDR1 LNHDA, CDR2 SQIVND (reference sequence). This CDR3 has 14 residues. J lost 3 bases, V lost 5 bases, and 4 bases had no gene match. CDR3 in amino acids: CASSLAGELYEQYF. CDR3 sequence (DNA): TGTGCCAGTAGTCTAGCGGGGGAGCTCTACGAGCAGTACTTC.

The rearrangement uses TRBV20-1 and TRBJ1-5; the match to TRBD1 covers 7 bases. Germline V gene data show CDR1 as DFQATT and CDR2 as SNEGSKA (reference sequence). Losses at the gene ends were 6 bases for V and 9 bases for J; bases not matched to a gene: 8. This CDR3 comprises 12 residues. The CDR3 nucleotides are TGCAGTGCATCACAGGGGACATGGCCCCAGCATTTT. It translates to CSASQGTWPQHF.

This clonotype came up many times. This chain connects TRBV9 to TRBJ1-1; D is unresolved. Germline CDR1 is SGDLS and CDR2 is YYNGEE. The CDR3 consists of 15 residues. V was clipped by 0 bases and J by 4 bases, with 13 bases between them. The CDR3 DNA is TGTGCCAGCAGCGTAGATGCCGCATCGGGCACTGAAGCTTTCTTT. This translates into CASSVDAASGTEAFF.

This clonotype was seen many times. The chain joins TRBV12-3 or TRBV12-4 to TRBJ1-1; D is ambiguous. V was trimmed by 6 bases and J by 2 bases, leaving 10 bases between them. This CDR3 contains 13 residues. Here the CDR3 DNA reads TGTGCCAGCAGCCGAACAGAAAACACTGAAGCTTTCTTT. Protein product: CASSRTENTEAFF.

This rearrangement joins TRBV12-5 to TRBJ2-5, with 8 bases lining up with TRBD1. The germline CDR1 and CDR2 sequences are LGHNT and FRNRAP. V gave up 1 base and J gave up 5 bases; unmatched junction bases: 6. This CDR3 is built from 15 residues. The CDR3 region is CASGLAGGARETQYF. The CDR3, as DNA: TGTGCTAGTGGTTTGGCAGGGGGCGCGAGGGAGACCCAGTACTTC.

The chain recombines TRBV2 with TRBJ1-5; D is undetermined. Germline CDR1 reads SNHLY; CDR2 reads FYNNEI. The CDR3 consists of 15 residues. The V end lost 3 bases, the J end lost 4 bases, and 13 bases lay between the germline ends. The CDR3 nucleotides are TGTGCCAGCAGTGACGGTTATCCGGGGAATCAGCCCCAGCATTTT. Encoded protein: CASSDGYPGNQPQHF.

This clonotype was picked up many times. The chain combines TRBV6-1 with TRBJ1-2; 9 nucleotides match TRBD1. CDR3 size: 14 residues. J gave up 7 bases and V 6 bases, and 9 bases lay outside the gene matches. CDR1 is MNHNS and CDR2 is SASEGT in the germline V gene. Written as DNA, the CDR3 is TGTGCCAGCAGACTTGACAGGGGGAACGGTGGCTACACCTTC. Translation: CASRLDRGNGGYTF.